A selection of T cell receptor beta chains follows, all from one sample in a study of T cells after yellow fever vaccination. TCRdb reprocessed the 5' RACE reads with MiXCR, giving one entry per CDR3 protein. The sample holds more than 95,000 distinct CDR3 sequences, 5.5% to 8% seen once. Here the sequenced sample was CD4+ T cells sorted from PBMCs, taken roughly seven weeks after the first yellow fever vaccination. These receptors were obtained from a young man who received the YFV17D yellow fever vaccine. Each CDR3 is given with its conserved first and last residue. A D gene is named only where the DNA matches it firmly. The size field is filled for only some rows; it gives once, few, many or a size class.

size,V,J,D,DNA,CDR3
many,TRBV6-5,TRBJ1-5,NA,TGTGCCAGCAGTTATAGGACACATTCTCAGCCCCAGCATTTT,CASSYRTHSQPQHF
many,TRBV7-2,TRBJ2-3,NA,TGTGCCAGCAGCCCTCATGACACAGATACGCAGTATTTT,CASSPHDTDTQYF
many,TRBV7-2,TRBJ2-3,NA,TGTGCCAGCAGCCAGAACGGCAATACGCAGTATTTT,CASSQNGNTQYF
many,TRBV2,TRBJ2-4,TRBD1,TGTGCCAGCAGTAAAGGACAGGGGGCGCAGGACATTCAGTACTTC,CASSKGQGAQDIQYF
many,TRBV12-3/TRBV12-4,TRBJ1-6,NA,TGTGCCAGCAGTACAAACAGTGGTTCACCCCTCCACTTT,CASSTNSGSPLHF
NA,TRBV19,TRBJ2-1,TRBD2,TGTGCCAGTAGTATAAGGACTAGCGGGGGCCACAATGAGCAGTTCTTC,CASSIRTSGGHNEQFF
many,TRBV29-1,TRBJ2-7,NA,TGCAGCGTTGGTAACCACGAGGAATACGAGCAGTACTTC,CSVGNHEEYEQYF
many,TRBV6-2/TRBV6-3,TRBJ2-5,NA,TGTGCCAGCAGTTACGAATCGGTACGGGAGACCCAGTACTTC,CASSYESVRETQYF
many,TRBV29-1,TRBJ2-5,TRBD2,TGCAGCGTTGGGACTAGCGGAGAGACCCAGTACTTC,CSVGTSGETQYF
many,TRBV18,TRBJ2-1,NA,TGTGCCAGCTCACCTTTCGGACAGGAGCAGTTCTTC,CASSPFGQEQFF
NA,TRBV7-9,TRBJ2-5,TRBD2,TGTGCCAGCAGCTTAGCAGGACTAGCGGGGGAGACCCAGTACTTC,CASSLAGLAGETQYF